This T cell receptor beta chain was sequenced during a study of OX40 agonist ivuxolimab in advanced cancers. General study findings and limits: The study observed clonal expansion of CD4+ and CD8+ blood T cells by week 6 at 0.1 to 3.0 mg/kg. Clonal expansion in partial responders at 0.1-3.0 mg/kg ranked among the lowest.

People who had autoimmune disease history or systemic immunosuppression were excluded. Sampling times: baseline, cycle 4 day 1, cycle 7 day 1. Germline V gene lookup returns CDR1 LGHNT and CDR2 FRNRAP. V was pared by 1 base and J by 8 bases, with 4 bases of the junction left unmatched. This CDR3 region has 13 residues. On this clone itself: What it recognizes is unknown.

Produced via immunoSEQ multiplex PCR; TCRdb's table is partial and in-frame only. The table records around 100,000 clones, approximately 90% of them present only once. This chain joins TRBV12-5 and TRBJ2-7, with 8 bases identical to TRBD1. The specimen was CD4+ or CD8+ T cells sorted from blood, collected in a trial of the OX40 agonist ivuxolimab. This clonotype was obtained from an adult with an advanced solid tumor such as melanoma, head and neck, liver or kidney cancer. The CDR3: CASGLETGAQQYF. The CDR3 region has the DNA TGTGCTAGTGGTTTGGAGACAGGGGCACAGCAGTACTTC.